This is a list of T cell receptor beta chains from one sample in a study of T cell repertoires in cytomegalovirus infection. TCRdb fed the reads into MiXCR, producing one record per CDR3 protein. This repertoire shows approximately 700,000 distinct CDR3 sequences, 35% to 45% found once; its top ten account for around 3%. Sequenced: PBMCs. The source is a human donor in good health (CMV status not recorded). Some clones in this sample may be carry-over from other donors' samples. The CDR3 runs from the conserved cysteine through the conserved F or W. Each record gives: clone size, J gene, D gene, CDR3 length, V gene, CDR3 DNA, CDR3 protein. D genes are given only for firm matches. A row's size may be missing; if present it is once, few, many or a size class.

size: NA; J: TRBJ2-3; D: TRBD2; length: 13; V: TRBV7-2; DNA: TGTGCCAGCAGAAGACTAGCGAGAGATACGCAGTATTTT; CDR3: CASRRLARDTQYF
size: once; J: TRBJ2-3; D: TRBD2; length: 17; V: TRBV7-3; DNA: TGTGCCAGCAGCCCCAAGACTAGCGGGGAGGGGATAGATACGCAGTATTTT; CDR3: CASSPKTSGEGIDTQYF
size: few; J: TRBJ1-1; D: NA; length: 16; V: TRBV28; DNA: TGTGCCAGCAGTTTGTCGGGCGGGGACATGAACACTGAAGCTTTCTTT; CDR3: CASSLSGGDMNTEAFF
size: NA; J: TRBJ1-1; D: NA; length: 14; V: TRBV7-9; DNA: TGTGCCAGCAGCCAGTTTGGTTTGGGCACTGAAGCTTTCTTT; CDR3: CASSQFGLGTEAFF
size: NA; J: TRBJ1-5; D: NA; length: 14; V: TRBV4-1; DNA: TGCGCCAGCAGCCAAGAGGGGCAGGGACGCCCCCAGCATTTT; CDR3: CASSQEGQGRPQHF
size: few; J: TRBJ1-5; D: NA; length: 16; V: TRBV19; DNA: TGTGCCAGTAGACAAGGGGCCTCCAATAGCAATCAGCCCCAGCATTTT; CDR3: CASRQGASNSNQPQHF
size: NA; J: TRBJ2-1; D: NA; length: 15; V: TRBV4-1; DNA: TGCGCCAGCAGCCTCTTTCATCATGGATACAATGAGCAGTTCTTC; CDR3: CASSLFHHGYNEQFF
size: many; J: TRBJ2-3; D: TRBD1; length: 15; V: TRBV7-6; DNA: TGTGCCAGCAGCGGCAGGGACAGAGGTGCAGATACGCAGTATTTT; CDR3: CASSGRDRGADTQYF
size: NA; J: TRBJ2-7; D: NA; length: 13; V: TRBV6-4; DNA: TGTGCCAGCAGTGCAAACCAACTAGGCGAGCAGTACTTC; CDR3: CASSANQLGEQYF
size: NA; J: TRBJ1-4; D: NA; length: 16; V: TRBV7-9; DNA: TGTGCCAGCAGCTTATCGGCGGGACTTGAAAGCCGAAAACTGTTTTTT; CDR3: CASSLSAGLESRKLFF
size: NA; J: TRBJ2-3; D: NA; length: 15; V: TRBV27; DNA: TGTGCCAGCAGTCCCCCGGGGACCTACACAGATACGCAGTATTTT; CDR3: CASSPPGTYTDTQYF
size: NA; J: TRBJ2-7; D: TRBD1; length: 14; V: TRBV6-2/TRBV6-3; DNA: TGTGCAGCTGGAAGACAGGGAATAAGGTACGAGCAGTACTTC; CDR3: CAAGRQGIRYEQYF
size: many; J: TRBJ1-6; D: NA; length: 15; V: TRBV5-1; DNA: TGCGCCAGCAGCGACGGTCACTCCTATAATTCACCCCTCCACTTT; CDR3: CASSDGHSYNSPLHF
size: NA; J: TRBJ2-2; D: TRBD2; length: 19; V: TRBV28; DNA: TGTGCCAGCAGTTCGCCGGGACTAGCGGGAGACACGAACACCGGGGAGCTGTTTTTT; CDR3: CASSSPGLAGDTNTGELFF
size: NA; J: TRBJ1-1; D: NA; length: 14; V: TRBV7-2; DNA: TGTGCCAGCAGCCAAACCCGGGGGAAAACTGACGCTTTCTTT; CDR3: CASSQTRGKTDAFF
size: NA; J: TRBJ1-5; D: TRBD1; length: 15; V: TRBV20-1; DNA: TGCAGTGCTAGAGCCCCCGGACAGGTCGGACAGCCCCAGCATTTT; CDR3: CSARAPGQVGQPQHF
size: NA; J: TRBJ2-3; D: TRBD2; length: 17; V: TRBV19; DNA: TGTGCCAGTAGTATGGGGTCGGCGGGACTAGCACTACATACGCAGTATTTT; CDR3: CASSMGSAGLALHTQYF
size: NA; J: TRBJ2-3; D: NA; length: 15; V: TRBV11-2; DNA: TGTGCCAGCAGCTCGGGGTCCTCTAGCACAGATACGCAGTATTTT; CDR3: CASSSGSSSTDTQYF
size: many; J: TRBJ1-2; D: NA; length: 13; V: TRBV11-2; DNA: TGTGCCAGCAGCTTAGACCGTCTCTATGGCTACACCTTC; CDR3: CASSLDRLYGYTF
size: few; J: TRBJ2-1; D: NA; length: 15; V: TRBV24-1; DNA: TGTGCCACCAGTGATCTCGGGAGCTCCTACAATGAGCAGTTCTTC; CDR3: CATSDLGSSYNEQFF
size: NA; J: TRBJ1-1; D: NA; length: 13; V: TRBV20-1; DNA: TGCAGGGCTAGAGAGAGGGTGGATACTGAAGCTTTCTTT; CDR3: CRARERVDTEAFF
size: NA; J: TRBJ2-1; D: TRBD1; length: 15; V: TRBV12-5; DNA: TGTGCTAGTGGTTCCCGGGACAGGGGGTACAATGAGCAGTTCTTC; CDR3: CASGSRDRGYNEQFF
size: NA; J: TRBJ1-1; D: NA; length: 13; V: TRBV11-2; DNA: TGTGCCAGCAGCTTAGACAGGCTTCTTGGAGCTTTCTTT; CDR3: CASSLDRLLGAFF
size: few; J: TRBJ1-4; D: NA; length: 15; V: TRBV6-8; DNA: TGTGCCAGCAGTTACAACCCCGCGGGGGTGGAAAAACTGTTTTTT; CDR3: CASSYNPAGVEKLFF
size: few; J: TRBJ1-5; D: TRBD1; length: 16; V: TRBV28; DNA: TGTGCCAGCAGTTACCGACAGGGGACGACCAATCAGCCCCAGCATTTT; CDR3: CASSYRQGTTNQPQHF
size: NA; J: TRBJ1-1; D: NA; length: 15; V: TRBV6-1; DNA: TGTGCCAGCAGGCTGGGGCAGGGGATGAACACTGAAGCTTTCTTT; CDR3: CASRLGQGMNTEAFF
size: many; J: TRBJ2-2; D: NA; length: 16; V: TRBV27; DNA: TGTGCCAGCAGTTTTTTGGGGGGGCCAATCACCGGGGAGCTGTTTTTT; CDR3: CASSFLGGPITGELFF
size: NA; J: TRBJ2-3; D: NA; length: 16; V: TRBV2; DNA: TGTGCCAGCAGTGATAAATGGGACTCTTACACAGATACGCAGTATTTT; CDR3: CASSDKWDSYTDTQYF
size: NA; J: TRBJ1-4; D: NA; length: 17; V: TRBV28; DNA: TGTGCCAGCAGTTTATGGGAGGTGAAGCCGTTTAATGAAAAACTGTTTTTT; CDR3: CASSLWEVKPFNEKLFF
size: many; J: TRBJ1-4; D: NA; length: 14; V: TRBV7-6; DNA: TGTGCCAGCAGCTTAGGGAATTTCGGAGAAAAACTGTTTTTT; CDR3: CASSLGNFGEKLFF
size: NA; J: TRBJ2-7; D: TRBD2; length: 16; V: TRBV5-6; DNA: TGTGCCAGCATCCGGTTCGGACGGGGGGTCTCCTACGAGCAGTACTTC; CDR3: CASIRFGRGVSYEQYF
size: few; J: TRBJ1-2; D: NA; length: 16; V: TRBV28; DNA: TGTGCCAGCAGTTTATTATCAAGGACAGTTAACTATGGCTACACCTTC; CDR3: CASSLLSRTVNYGYTF
size: few; J: TRBJ1-1; D: NA; length: 16; V: TRBV6-6; DNA: TGTGCCAGCAGTTACAAGACCGCGCCTCCGACCACTGAAGCTTTCTTT; CDR3: CASSYKTAPPTTEAFF
size: few; J: TRBJ2-7; D: NA; length: 15; V: TRBV19; DNA: TGTGCCAGTAGTACCTCCCCGTGGGGAGGCTACGAGCAGTACTTC; CDR3: CASSTSPWGGYEQYF
size: few; J: TRBJ2-1; D: TRBD1; length: 15; V: TRBV7-2; DNA: TGTGCCAGCAGCTTTACCGGGACAGGGTACAATGAGCAGTTCTTC; CDR3: CASSFTGTGYNEQFF
size: NA; J: TRBJ2-7; D: NA; length: 14; V: TRBV28; DNA: TGTGCCAGCAGTTTCCTCGTCAGAACCTACGAGCAGTACTTC; CDR3: CASSFLVRTYEQYF
size: NA; J: TRBJ1-5; D: NA; length: 11; V: TRBV2; DNA: TGTGCCAGCAGTGGTAGGGGGCCCCAGCATTTT; CDR3: CASSGRGPQHF
size: NA; J: TRBJ2-1; D: NA; length: 14; V: TRBV12-3/TRBV12-4; DNA: TGTGCCAGCAGTCCGGGGGCACTCTACAATGAGCAGTTCTTC; CDR3: CASSPGALYNEQFF